The rows below give T cell receptor beta chains drawn from one sample of a study of cytomegalovirus exposure and HLA in healthy donors. Assay: immunoSEQ multiplex PCR; the TCRdb copy retains only in-frame clones and omits some. The sample holds tens of thousands of clones, 80% seen once. Sequenced material: PBMCs. The receptors originated from a woman in her thirties or forties in good health and CMV-seronegative. The CDR3 runs from the conserved cysteine through the conserved F or W.

j_gene	v_gene	CDR3aa
TRBJ2-5	TRBV14	CASSQGTLETQYF
TRBJ2-3	TRBV15	CATSRQDRAVDTQYF
TRBJ2-7	TRBV11-1	CASTQGRLSSYEQYF
TRBJ2-2	TRBV28	CASTYQGVGTGELFF
TRBJ1-1	TRBV6-5	CASSRDLQGRAFF
TRBJ2-2	TRBV6-1	CASSGKAAYTGELFF
TRBJ2-5	TRBV9	CASSVGGGRAGETQYF
TRBJ2-2	TRBV28	CASSPGGELFF
TRBJ2-1	TRBV9	CASSARGNEQFF
TRBJ1-2	TRBV19	CASSSGSRSTF
TRBJ1-1	TRBV9	CASSVTGGSEAFF
TRBJ1-3	TRBV5-1	CASAASNSGNTIYF
.	TRBV27	CASSLERVPYEQYF
TRBJ1-2	TRBV5-4	CASSFQGQDYGYTF
TRBJ1-1	TRBV5-1	CASSWGQGNTEAFF
TRBJ2-7	TRBV6-6	CASSYGPDVQYF
TRBJ1-2	TRBV6-5	CASSYTPGQGTGYTF
TRBJ2-2	TRBV23-1	CASSQGPGHAEATGELFF
TRBJ2-2	TRBV7-3	CASSLSGDTGELFF
TRBJ1-2	TRBV18	CASSPDRDYGYTF
TRBJ2-7	TRBV25-1	CASSDEASGLKWEQYF
TRBJ2-7	TRBV7-2	CASRTSGNSYEQYF